This TCR beta chain derives from a study of cytomegalovirus exposure and HLA in healthy donors. In the PCR, 60 Vbeta and 13 Jbeta primers were used. Assay: immunoSEQ multiplex PCR; the TCRdb copy retains only in-frame clones and omits some. The sample consists of fewer than 200,000 clones, roughly 13% of them appearing once. Between the trimmed V and J ends, which lost 5 bases and 6 bases, there was a span of 14 bases. The germline gives CDR1 SGHRS, CDR2 YFSETQ. This CDR3 comprises 14 residues. In the case of this clone: Its target is unknown.

General observations from the study: The study had only CMV serostatus as immune exposure information.

The chain links TRBV5-1 to TRBJ2-2, with D possibly TRBD1 on 6 matching bases. This TCR came from a man aged 50 or older in good health and CMV-seropositive. Sequencing used PBMCs. The DNA of the CDR3 is TGCGCCAGCAGTCCTAGGGGGTATGCCGGGGAGCTGTTTTTT. It is translated as CASSPRGYAGELFF.